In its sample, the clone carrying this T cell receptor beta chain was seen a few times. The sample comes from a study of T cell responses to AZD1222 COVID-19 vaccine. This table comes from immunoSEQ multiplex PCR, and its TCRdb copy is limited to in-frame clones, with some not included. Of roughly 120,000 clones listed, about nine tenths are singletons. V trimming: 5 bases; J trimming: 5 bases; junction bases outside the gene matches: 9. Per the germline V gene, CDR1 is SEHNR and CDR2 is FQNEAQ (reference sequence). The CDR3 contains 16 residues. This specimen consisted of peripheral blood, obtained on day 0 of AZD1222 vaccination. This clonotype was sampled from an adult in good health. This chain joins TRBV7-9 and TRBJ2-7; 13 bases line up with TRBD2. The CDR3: CASSPGLAGRVDEQYF. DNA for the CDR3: TGTGCCAGCAGCCCGGGACTAGCGGGAAGGGTTGACGAGCAGTACTTC.